The 25 T cell receptor beta chains reported below all come from one sample, sequenced in a study of vaccination effects on CD4 cells after COVID-19. After expansion with viral peptide pools in the ViraFEST assay, antigen-specific CD4+ T cells were sequenced. Culturing for more than eight days preceded CD4+ T cell isolation. People in the vaccine group had not been infected with SARS-CoV-2 before, and their nucleocapsid antibodies were negative. TCRdb's copy holds only in-frame clones and misses some; the assay was immunoSEQ multiplex PCR. The sample yields tens of thousands of clones, about four fifths seen once. Their target antigens are unknown. This specimen was CD4+ T cells from PBMCs cultured with HCoV-OC43 spike peptides, taken before COVID-19 vaccination. Subset described: HCoV-OC43 spike overlapping peptide pool stimulation. The receptors stem from a human donor who received a COVID-19 vaccine.

J is TRBJ1-1 and V is TRBV11-2, with D perhaps matching TRBD1 (5 bases). This CDR3 has 14 residues. The V end was cut by 4 bases, the J end by 5 bases, with 14 bases between. Germline loops: CDR1 SGHAT, CDR2 FQNNGV. The CDR3 reads CASSYVQGLTEAFF. The CDR3 DNA sequence: TGTGCCAGCAGCTACGTTCAGGGTTTAACTGAAGCTTTCTTT. The full variable domain, completed using reference TRBV11-2 and TRBJ1-1, is EAGVAQSPRYKIIEKRQSVAFWCNPISGHATLYWYQQILGQGPKLLIQFQNNGVVDDSQLPKDRFSAERLKGVDSTLKIQPAKLEDSAVYLCASSYVQGLTEAFFGQGTRLTVV.

V is TRBV7-3 and J is TRBJ2-1; no firm D call. CDR3 length equals 12 residues. V dropped 1 base and J dropped 7 bases, with 5 bases sitting between them. The germline gives CDR1 SGHTA, CDR2 FQGTGA. The CDR3 region is CASSLIGNEQFF. The CDR3 DNA is TGTGCCAGCAGCTTAATAGGGAATGAGCAGTTCTTC.

This sequence joins TRBV6-5 and TRBJ2-2; the match to TRBD1 covers 7 bases. V was clipped by 4 bases and J by 1 base; unmatched bases: 3. The CDR3 totals 15 residues. Per germline, CDR1 MNHEY and CDR2 SVGAGI. Here the CDR3 reads CASSSDRRNTGELFF. The CDR3, as DNA: TGTGCCAGCAGTTCGGACAGGCGGAACACCGGGGAGCTGTTTTTT.

The V and J genes are TRBV27 and TRBJ1-6; D unresolved. This CDR3 is built from 16 residues. The germline V and J ends were trimmed by 4 bases and 0 bases, with 10 bases remaining between them. Per germline, CDR1 MNHEY and CDR2 SMNVEV (reference sequence). As DNA, the CDR3 is TGTGCCAGCAGTTCAAGTAGAAGCTCCTATAATTCACCCCTCCACTTT. It is translated as CASSSSRSSYNSPLHF.

The J gene is TRBJ2-1, the V gene TRBV24-1; tentatively, D is TRBD1 or TRBD2 (5 bases each). This CDR3 is 15 amino acids long. Deletions cut 0 bases from V and 9 bases from J, with 14 bases between. CDR1 and CDR2 from the germline V gene are KGHDR and SFDVKD. CDR3 nucleotide sequence: TGTGCCACCAGTGATTTGTATGGGGGTTCTAGTGAGCAGTTCTTC. It codes for CATSDLYGGSSEQFF.

The rearrangement joins TRBV12-3 or TRBV12-4 to TRBJ2-3; D remains ambiguous. V was shortened by 1 base and J by 2 bases, with 4 bases between the two germline ends. This CDR3 comprises 13 residues. CDR3 loop: CASSLGPTDTQYF. CDR3 nucleotides: TGTGCCAGCAGTTTAGGGCCCACAGATACGCAGTATTTT.

This clone was recorded only once. The chain uses TRBV2 and TRBJ1-3; possible D gene TRBD1, 5 bases. This CDR3 is 14 amino acids long. The V end lost 8 bases, the J end lost 0 bases, and 11 bases lay between the germline ends. Per the germline V gene, CDR1 is SNHLY and CDR2 is FYNNEI. CDR3 sequence (DNA): TGTGCCAGCCGGAAGACAGTCTCTGGAAACACCATATATTTT. Translated: CASRKTVSGNTIYF.

The CDR3 sequence: CATSRPRETQYF. The DNA for the CDR3 is TGTGCCACCAGCAGACCTAGAGAGACCCAGTACTTC. V is TRBV15 and J is TRBJ2-5, with D hard to call. The germline V and J ends were trimmed by 2 bases and 4 bases, with 5 bases remaining between them. The CDR3 has 12 amino acids. Germline CDR1 reads LNHNV; CDR2 reads YYDKDF (reference sequence).

The CDR3 region is CASSLEVAGRETQYF. The CDR3 bases are TGCGCCAGCAGCTTGGAGGTAGCGGGGAGAGAGACCCAGTACTTC. V usage is TRBV5-1 and J usage is TRBJ2-5; TRBD2 agrees at 8 bases. CDR3 length equals 15 residues. Looked up from germline, CDR1 is SGHRS and CDR2 is YFSETQ. Trimming took 0 bases from V and 4 from J; bases not matched to a gene: 5.

The chain recombines TRBV5-1 with TRBJ1-1; D possibly corresponds to TRBD1 (5 bases). Looked up from germline, CDR1 is SGHRS and CDR2 is YFSETQ. The CDR3 consists of 14 residues. Trimming took 0 bases from V and 3 from J, leaving 9 bases between them. The CDR3 spells CASSLAGGDTEAFF. The DNA for the CDR3 is TGCGCCAGCAGCTTGGCGGGGGGAGACACTGAAGCTTTCTTT. The full variable domain, its missing parts supplied by reference TRBV5-1 and TRBJ1-1, is KAGVTQTPRYLIKTRGQQVTLSCSPISGHRSVSWYQQTPGQGLQFLFEYFSETQRNKGNFPGRFSGRQFSNSRSEMNVSTLELGDSALYLCASSLAGGDTEAFFGQGTRLTVV.

This clone has just one count. The chain couples TRBV6-5 to TRBJ2-6, with no clear D. Trimming took off 4 bases at V and 0 bases at J, with 10 bases between the two ends. Germline CDR1 MNHEY, CDR2 SVGAGI. This CDR3 is 16 amino acids long. The CDR3 bases are TGTGCCAGCAGTTTCTCAGGCATCTCTGGGGCCAACGTCCTGACTTTC. Its translation is CASSFSGISGANVLTF.

The chain has TRBV2 and TRBJ1-1, with 9 bases aligning to TRBD1. The CDR3 has 14 amino acids. The trim removed 4 bases at V and 4 bases at J, leaving 4 bases unmatched. Germline V gene lookup returns CDR1 SNHLY and CDR2 FYNNEI. The CDR3 region is CASSGTGVGTEAFF. The CDR3 nucleotides read TGTGCCAGCAGTGGGACAGGGGTTGGCACTGAAGCTTTCTTT. Full variable domain (remainder filled in from reference TRBV2 and TRBJ1-1): EPEVTQTPSHQVTQMGQEVILRCVPISNHLYFYWYRQILGQKVEFLVSFYNNEISEKSEIFDDQFSVERPDGSNFTLKIRSTKLEDSAMYFCASSGTGVGTEAFFGQGTRLTVV.

The rearrangement joins TRBV9 to TRBJ2-1, with 12 bases lining up with TRBD2. Germline-derived CDR1 and CDR2 are SGDLS and YYNGEE. V was pared by 0 bases and J by 15 bases, with 7 bases of the junction left unmatched. The length of the CDR3 is 14 residues. The CDR3 DNA is TGTGCCAGCAGCGTAGGACTAGCGGGGGAAGGGACGTTCTTC. Encoded protein: CASSVGLAGEGTFF.

This chain connects TRBV7-9 to TRBJ2-5; D unclear. Trimming removed 2 bases from V and 5 bases from J, with 6 bases in between. The CDR3 length is 12 residues. CDR1 is SEHNR and CDR2 is FQNEAQ in the germline V gene (reference sequence). CDR3 DNA sequence: TGTGCCAGCAGCTTACTCTCGGAGACCCAGTACTTC. Protein sequence: CASSLLSETQYF.

V gene TRBV10-2 combines with J gene TRBJ2-7, with D possibly matching TRBD1 (6 bases). Germline lookup yields CDR1 WSHSY and CDR2 SAAADI. This CDR3 is 13 amino acids long. With 5 bases removed from V and 11 bases from J, the gap between germline ends came to 19 bases. CDR3 in DNA: TGCGCCAGCAGTCAAAGGGACCAGGGGCGAGAGTACGTC. Its protein product is CASSQRDQGREYV.

The chain has TRBV24-1 and TRBJ2-2, with D perhaps TRBD1 (6 bases). Germline CDR1 KGHDR, CDR2 SFDVKD. V lost 5 bases, J lost 2 bases, and 11 bases lay in between. CDR3 length: 15 amino acids. CDR3 loop: CATSVQGLNTGELFF. For the CDR3, the DNA is TGTGCCACCAGTGTTCAGGGGTTAAACACCGGGGAGCTGTTTTTT.

This clone appeared a single time. This sequence joins TRBV9 and TRBJ2-1, with 8 bases aligning to TRBD2. The CDR3 loop spans 16 amino acids. Trimming removed 1 base from V and 0 bases from J; junction bases left unmatched: 3. The V gene's germline CDR1 is SGDLS and CDR2 YYNGEE. For the CDR3, the DNA is TGTGCCAGCAGCGTATTTCGGGGGGGCTCCTACAATGAGCAGTTCTTC. Its translation: CASSVFRGGSYNEQFF.

This chain uses TRBV5-1 with TRBJ1-5, with TRBD1 as a possible D gene (5 bases). The CDR3 has 15 amino acids. Between the trimmed V and J ends, which lost 0 bases and 7 bases, there was a span of 14 bases. Germline V gene lookup returns CDR1 SGHRS and CDR2 YFSETQ. This CDR3 reads CASSLATGTGQPQHF. Here the CDR3 DNA reads TGCGCCAGCAGCTTGGCAACGGGGACGGGCCAGCCCCAGCATTTT.

The gene calls are TRBV3-1 (or the pseudogene TRBV3-2) and TRBJ1-1, with D tentatively TRBD1 (5 bases). Trimming shortened V by 1 base and J by 0 bases, and 9 bases separated the two germline ends. Per the germline V gene, CDR1 is LGHDT and CDR2 is YNNKEL (reference sequence). This CDR3 is built from 15 residues. The CDR3 bases are TGTGCCAGCAGCCAAGGAGGGGCAGTGAACACTGAAGCTTTCTTT. The encoded protein is CASSQGGAVNTEAFF.

The V gene is TRBV4-1, the J gene TRBJ1-3; D is undetermined. The CDR3 loop spans 14 amino acids. Per the germline V gene, CDR1 is MGHRA and CDR2 is YSYEKL. V shed 0 bases and J shed 7 bases, with 10 bases lying between them. The CDR3 here is CASSQEVSGNTIYF. The CDR3 coding sequence is TGCGCCAGCAGCCAAGAGGTCAGCGGGAACACCATATATTTT.

J is TRBJ2-1 and V is TRBV6-5; 8 bases line up with TRBD1. The CDR3 has 14 residues. With V trimmed by 5 bases and J by 5 bases, 5 bases remained unmatched. From germline, CDR1 is MNHEY and CDR2 SVGAGI. The chain's CDR3 is CASSKPTGDNEQFF. The CDR3, as DNA: TGTGCCAGCAGTAAACCGACAGGGGACAATGAGCAGTTCTTC.

In its sample, this clone was seen once. The chain recombines TRBV12-3 or TRBV12-4 with TRBJ1-2; TRBD1 agrees at 8 bases. CDR3 length equals 13 residues. Trimming took 5 bases from V and 5 from J; bases not matched to a gene: 4. The CDR3 nucleotides read TGTGCCAGCAGTCGGACAGGGCCATATGGCTACACCTTC. This gives the protein CASSRTGPYGYTF.

The chain couples TRBV5-1 to TRBJ1-3, with a possible D match to TRBD1 (5 bases). The V end was cut by 0 bases, the J end by 0 bases, with 7 bases between. CDR3 size: 15 residues. Germline CDR1 is SGHRS and CDR2 is YFSETQ. CDR3 protein: CASSLVGDSGNTIYF. The CDR3, as DNA: TGCGCCAGCAGCTTGGTGGGGGACTCTGGAAACACCATATATTTT.

The rearrangement links TRBV27 to TRBJ1-1, with 8 bases lining up with TRBD1. Trimming at V came to 4 bases and at J to 4 bases, leaving 5 bases not matched to a gene. Germline lookup yields CDR1 MNHEY and CDR2 SMNVEV (reference sequence). The CDR3 spans 14 residues. The CDR3 sequence is CASSSRQGPTEAFF. The CDR3, as DNA: TGTGCCAGCAGTTCCCGACAGGGGCCCACTGAAGCTTTCTTT.

This rearrangement joins TRBV4-3 to TRBJ2-3; D tentatively fits TRBD1 or TRBD2 (5 bases each). The V gene's germline CDR1 is LGHNA and CDR2 YSLEER. The CDR3 is 15 amino acids. Trimming took off 3 bases at V and 1 base at J, with 11 bases between the two ends. CDR3 nucleotide sequence: TGCGCCAGCAGCCAGACAGCGGCCCGCACAGATACGCAGTATTTT. Encoded protein: CASSQTAARTDTQYF.